This T cell receptor beta chain was documented in a study of T-cell reconstitution after alpha-beta-depleted transplantation in children. Notes on the study in general: Among T cells one year after transplant, newly produced cells accounted for most counts and diversity. As was reported, about two months after transplant, alpha-beta T cells came from several hundred expanded graft clones. The high TCRbeta diversity at day 60 in some patients came from surviving recipient T cells and thymic progenitors.

Preparation of the TCRbeta library used unique molecular identifiers. From the PCR reads, TCRdb called clonotypes with MiXCR, one entry per CDR3 protein. Found here are about 350,000 distinct CDR3 sequences, 15% to 20% of them singletons; the top ten hold around 38%. This clonotype was recorded a few times. No antigen is known for it. This CDR3 has 14 amino acids. The V and J ends lost 4 bases and 2 bases, in that order; junction bases with no gene match: 2. Germline V gene lookup returns CDR1 LNHNV and CDR2 YYDKDF (reference sequence). The input for sequencing was PBMCs, mostly from graft donor cells, taken 360 days after TCRalphabeta/CD19-depleted stem cell transplant. This clonotype originated in a male patient aged 2 to 10 who had a stem cell transplant for acute lymphoblastic leukemia, so the T cells may come from the graft donor. This rearrangement joins TRBV15 to TRBJ2-1, with 7 bases lining up with TRBD2. CDR3 DNA sequence: TGTGCCACCAGCAAGGCGGGAGCCTACAATGAGCAGTTCTTC. The encoded protein is CATSKAGAYNEQFF.